This T cell receptor beta chain appears in the sequencing data of a study of cytomegalovirus exposure and HLA in healthy donors. As for the study in general: As an earlier analysis found, about 190 million T cells yielded 95 million to 130 million unique TCR beta sequences.

CDR3 size: 14 residues. V was shortened by 3 bases and J by 0 bases, with 9 bases between the two germline ends. From germline, CDR1 is SGDLS and CDR2 YYNGEE. Amplification used 60 Vbeta primers and 13 Jbeta primers. TCRdb keeps only in-frame clones here, not all; method: immunoSEQ multiplex PCR. The table for this sample gives 150,000 to 200,000 clones. Study-wide results and caveats: Analyzed later, association rates of TCRs varied across HLA loci, with DRB1 most and HLA-C fewest. Later analysis identified around 15,000 TCR beta sequences associated with HLA alleles, using a false discovery rate threshold of 0.05.

Each of the donors was a healthy bone marrow donor. As concerns this clone: Antigen: not known.

The sequenced material came from PBMCs. This chain uses TRBV9 with TRBJ1-1; tentatively, D is TRBD1 (5 bases). The sequence derives from a young man in good health and CMV-seronegative. In DNA form, the CDR3 reads TGTGCCAGCAGCGGACAGAGCATGAACACTGAAGCTTTCTTT. Its protein is CASSGQSMNTEAFF.